This T cell receptor (beta chain) is drawn from a study of cytomegalovirus exposure and HLA in healthy donors (dated 2017 in TCRdb). Looking at the study overall: The roughly 700 repertoires of the first cohort and the 120 validation repertoires were produced on the same platform, according to a later analysis. The study was designed to test whether signatures of past pathogen exposure could be identified by cataloging public T cell receptors. Along with the roughly 700-subject first cohort, a separate validation cohort of over a hundred different subjects was used. To predict cytomegalovirus infection status, the study combined high-throughput TCR immunosequencing, statistical association of individual TCRs with disease status, and machine learning. Results and caveats for the whole study, not just this receptor: The study gave a list of under 200 TCR beta chains associated with cytomegalovirus. In both the original and validation cohorts, the classifier was reported to diagnose cytomegalovirus status with high specificity and sensitivity. In vitro tests confirmed that a few of the cytomegalovirus-associated TCR beta chains recognize cytomegalovirus antigens. Most TCR sequences were observed very rarely across donors, whereas some public TCRs were present in many individuals. The authors suggested that the approach could potentially be extended to other disease states and immunological phenotypes. Subsequent analysis determined that TCRs grouped into clusters in the first cohort also showed a tendency toward co-occurrence across the 90 to 150 validation repertoires, and about 94% of cluster scores exceeded 0. All 120 repertoires were used to score co-occurrence in the validation cohort in a later analysis, because that analysis had no HLA typing for the cohort.

The V and J ends are trimmed by 8 bases and 1 base, leaving 6 bases between them. Based on the germline V gene (reference sequence), the CDR1 and CDR2 sequences are MNHEY and SMNVEV. The CDR3 contains 12 residues, cysteine and phenylalanine counted. Only CDR3 DNA remains: 36 bases, in frame from the first base. To prepare the library, the immunoSEQ multiplex PCR assay was applied. The paper's data handling went like this. A statistical classification framework was built for diagnosing cytomegalovirus status from the catalog of TCR beta chain sequences. What TCRdb holds here is the immuneACCESS table cut down to in-frame rearrangements. Part of the clones is not present; checked against another copy, under half of the missing clones reflect an unresolved V gene, and the others are unexplained. The DNA gave D and trimming, while V, J and clone size come from that table. This sample lists about 220,000 clones; around nine tenths were detected once. The ten top clones hold 2.5% to 3.5% of the sample.

Separate from the approximately 670-subject first cohort, the validation cohort of 90 to 150 subjects was the group to which the donors belonged. A note on this clone: The specificity of this receptor is unknown. The input lacks base qualities; no much larger clone sits a single base away.

This clonotype was obtained from a woman aged 18-29 years in good health and CMV-seronegative. Sequencing was done on a sample of PBMCs. The chain is made from TRBV27 and TRBJ1-5; no D gene call is confident. The sequenced DNA: TGTGCCAGCGGACTAAGCAATCAGCCCCAGCATTTT. Translated, this gives CASGLSNQPQHF.